This TCR beta chain was obtained from a study of blood T cells in healthy people across ages (dated by TCRdb to between 2014 and 2017). Context from the whole study: Template switching captured roughly one uniquely barcoded TCR beta cDNA molecule per two T cells in model experiments. Age-related changes in TCR beta repertoire diversity were measured in the study by deep sequencing normalized with unique cDNA molecular identifiers. Donors were grouped into four age groups: young (average 16 years), middle-aged (roughly 40), aged (over 55) and long-lived (over 80). To avoid experimental bias, donors of different ages were spread randomly across the sequencing lanes. For two donors (one aged 18 to 29 and one aged 80 or older), the study analyzed two additional independent replicas of 1 million unique cDNA reads from the same blood draw. Broader findings and caveats from the paper: The percentage of naive T cells measured by flow cytometry correlated strongly with observed TCR beta diversity. Compared with the aged group, more naive CD4+ T cells, fewer expanded clones and increased TCR diversity were shown by the long-lived group, suggesting age selection. Estimates of total diversity based on one million sequenced T cells were regarded as lower bounds and as underestimates. Because the CMV infection status of the donors was unknown, age-related changes in expanded clonotypes may potentially have been confounded. As age increased, observed TCR beta diversity per million T cells dropped in a roughly linear way, and a significant reduction was already evident by age 40. Conclusive comparison of naive and antigen-experienced compartments was prevented by the profiling of bulk unsorted PBMCs.

The roughly 39 donors, aged about 6 to 95 years, were systemically healthy Caucasian individuals from Russia. Each donor gave about 9.8 milliliters of peripheral blood, drawn into EDTA-treated Vacutainer tubes. Ficoll-Paque density-gradient centrifugation was used to isolate PBMCs, with at least 6.5 million per sample. Total RNA was extracted from PBMCs with Trizol reagent, with at least 5 micrograms obtained per sample. Naive CD45RAhigh/CD27high T cell percentages were measured by flow cytometry on a PBMC aliquot from every donor. Library creation used 5' RACE. The data were produced on an Illumina HiSeq 2500. The second PCR ran for about 6 to 12 cycles and used a J-beta primer mix along with a sample-barcoded 5' primer. A unique molecular identifier was introduced onto each TCR beta cDNA molecule by a template-switch 5' adaptor carrying 12 random nucleotides. Each sample yielded at least 2.5 million CDR3-containing paired-end reads. All of the RNA was converted into first-strand cDNA using the Mint cDNA synthesis kit, with a TRBC-specific oligonucleotide serving as the primer. Following uracil-DNA glycosylase treatment, all cDNA underwent a first 18-cycle PCR with the universal primers M1SS and BC2_uni_R. Processing in the source paper ran as follows. For normalization, 1 million high-quality reads were randomly selected from each sample, with every read carrying a distinct molecular identifier. Instead of being binned into consensus sequences, reads that shared molecular identifiers were thrown out. CDR3 identification, clonotype clustering and error correction used MiTCR with a Q25 quality threshold and the strictest error-elimination algorithm. Lower-bound total TCR beta diversity was estimated with a nonparametric unseen species model using Euler transformation. TCRdb ran its own pipeline on the public reads, namely fastp trimming at Q25 and MiXCR clone calling, and kept in-frame beta chains. CDR3 protein duplicates are merged, each entry listing the most common genes and DNA. TCRdb, not the authors, supplied the V and J calls. The sample table lists hundreds of thousands of distinct CDR3 sequences, around 50% of them with a count of one. Approximately 15% of the sample comes from the top ten.

This clonotype was detected a few times. Its target antigen remains unknown. Qualities for individual bases were not recorded, and no much larger clone is one base off. The sequencing input was blood. The sequence came from a woman aged 80 or over in good health.

The DNA sequence is given as TGTGCCAGCAGCCCACCCCTAGCGGCTAGCACAGATACGCAGTATTTT. Translated, this gives CASSPPLAASTDTQYF. The chain joins TRBV12-3 or TRBV12-4 to TRBJ2-3; TRBD2 lines up with 7 middle nucleotides. V ends up 6 bases short and J 0 bases short, with an unmatched junction base count of 9. The CDR3 contains 16 residues, cysteine and phenylalanine counted. Left in the record is the CDR3 DNA by itself, 48 bases read in frame from the first base.